The 6 T cell receptor beta chains presented below share a single source sample, sequenced in a study of blood T cell repertoires in COVID-19. Data came from immunoSEQ multiplex PCR; TCRdb stores just in-frame clones and leaves some out. The sample has around 220,000 clones; 82% are singletons. Sequenced material: peripheral blood. The receptors originated from an elderly woman with COVID-19, enrolled during active disease.

The chain joins TRBV30 to TRBJ1-3; D uncertain. CDR1 GTSNPN and CDR2 SVGIG come from the germline V gene (reference sequence). The V gene lost 2 bases and the J gene lost 0 bases, with 2 bases spanning the gap. The CDR3 is 12 residues long. The CDR3 loop reads CAWSYSGNTIYF. CDR3 DNA sequence: TGTGCCTGGAGTTACTCTGGAAACACCATATATTTT.

This clone was recorded only once. The chain couples TRBV19 to TRBJ1-4, with D unclear. Between the trimmed V and J ends, which lost 9 bases and 8 bases, there was a span of 19 bases. This CDR3 region has 14 residues. CDR1 is LNHDA and CDR2 is SQIVND in the germline V gene (reference sequence). The DNA for the CDR3 is TGTGCCAGCCTACAGACGGGCCCGGGGGAAAAACTGTTTTTT. Protein: CASLQTGPGEKLFF. The complete variable domain, with remaining parts taken from reference TRBV19 and TRBJ1-4, reads DGGITQSPKYLFRKEGQNVTLSCEQNLNHDAMYWYRQDPGQGLRLIYYSQIVNDFQKGDIAEGYSVSREKKESFPLTVTSAQKNPTAFYLCASLQTGPGEKLFFGSGTQLSVL.

This clone came up a few times. CDR3: CASSQDKSYGELFF. CDR3 nucleotides: TGCGCCAGCAGCCAAGATAAGAGTTACGGGGAGCTGTTTTTT. V and J are TRBV4-3 and TRBJ2-2; unclear D gene. The CDR3 covers 14 residues. V shed 0 bases and J shed 7 bases, with 9 bases lying between them. In germline, CDR1 is LGHNA, CDR2 YSLEER.

The chain employs TRBV5-4 and TRBJ2-1; 12 nucleotides align to TRBD2. Germline CDR1 and CDR2: SGHNT and YYREEE (reference sequence). The CDR3 sequence is 15 residues long. The V segment lost 0 bases and the J segment 8 bases; nucleotides outside the gene matches: 3. This chain's CDR3 is CASSLGLAGEDEQFF. The CDR3 region has the DNA TGTGCCAGCAGCTTGGGACTAGCGGGGGAGGATGAGCAGTTCTTC.

The CDR3 here is CATSRPGLAGSNTGELFF. Written as DNA, the CDR3 is TGTGCCACCAGCAGACCCGGACTAGCGGGTTCGAACACCGGGGAGCTGTTTTTT. The J gene is TRBJ2-2, the V gene TRBV15; the match to TRBD2 covers 11 bases. The CDR3 is made up of 18 amino acids. Germline values: CDR1 LNHNV, CDR2 YYDKDF (reference sequence). V shed 2 bases, J shed 0 bases, and the junction held 5 bases outside the gene matches. Full variable domain (outside the CDR3, taken from reference TRBV15 and TRBJ2-2): DAMVIQNPRYQVTQFGKPVTLSCSQTLNHNVMYWYQQKSSQAPKLLFHYYDKDFNNEADTPDNFQSRRPNTSFCFLDIRSPGLGDTAMYLCATSRPGLAGSNTGELFFGEGSRLTVL.

The V and J genes are TRBV2 and TRBJ2-6; D gene unclear. The CDR3 has 16 amino acids. From germline, CDR1 is SNHLY and CDR2 FYNNEI. Trimming removed 1 base from V and 0 bases from J, with 7 bases in between. For the CDR3, the DNA is TGTGCCAGCAGTGAAGACACCAGCTCTGGGGCCAACGTCCTGACTTTC. It encodes CASSEDTSSGANVLTF. The whole variable domain, remainder taken from reference TRBV2 and TRBJ2-6, is EPEVTQTPSHQVTQMGQEVILRCVPISNHLYFYWYRQILGQKVEFLVSFYNNEISEKSEIFDDQFSVERPDGSNFTLKIRSTKLEDSAMYFCASSEDTSSGANVLTFGAGSRLTVL.